The subject of this entry is one T cell receptor (beta chain). Its antigen is as yet unknown. The data stem from a study of T cell repertoires in cytomegalovirus infection. Study as a whole: Evidence of both CMV infection and a matching HLA type came from public TCR beta signatures. Study-wide findings and caveats: Based on cumulative public TCR beta family frequency, carriers of CMV plus the relevant HLA were identified. In two of eight donors, the top clonotype was HLA-C-restricted CMV-specific.

TCRdb independently ran MiXCR on the reads; one entry per CDR3 protein. The data hold around 85,000 distinct CDR3 sequences, with around half observed a single time. This clonotype originated in a human donor in good health (CMV status not recorded). Some clones in this sample may be carry-over from other donors' samples. This specimen was CD8+ T cells from cultured PBMCs, taken from culture after CMV antigen stimulation.

The CDR3 here is CASSLYNNQPQHF. DNA of the CDR3: TGTGCCAGCAGCTTATACAACAATCAGCCCCAGCATTTT. The chain is built from TRBV7-9 and TRBJ1-5; no reliable D call. This CDR3 is built from 13 residues. Trimming removed 2 bases from V and 3 bases from J, with 5 bases in between. From germline, CDR1 is SEHNR and CDR2 FQNEAQ (reference sequence). Variable domain in full (rest from reference TRBV7-9 and TRBJ1-5): DTGVSQNPRHKITKRGQNVTFRCDPISEHNRLYWYRQTLGQGPEFLTYFQNEAQLEKSRLLSDRFSAERPKGSFSTLEIQRTEQGDSAMYLCASSLYNNQPQHFGDGTRLSIL.